These 26 T cell receptor beta chains originate from one sample sequenced in a study of cytomegalovirus exposure and HLA in healthy donors. It was with 60 Vbeta and 13 Jbeta primers that the PCR ran. TCRdb's table, derived via immunoSEQ multiplex PCR, lists solely in-frame clones and lacks some. The data contain 100,000 to 150,000 clones, about 71% of them singletons. The source material was PBMCs. Source of these receptors: a woman aged 50 to 60 in good health and CMV-seronegative.

V usage is TRBV28 and J usage is TRBJ1-4; 8 nucleotides agree with TRBD1. The CDR3 consists of 14 residues. Germline V CDR1 and CDR2: MDHEN, SYDVKM. V gave up 4 bases and J gave up 10 bases; unmatched junction bases: 8. The CDR3 protein is CASSSPGGPGKLFF. The CDR3 nucleotides read TGTGCCAGCAGTTCTCCAGGGGGCCCGGGAAAACTGTTTTTT.

The V call is TRBV15, the J call TRBJ2-2; 8 bases map to TRBD2. Losses at the gene ends were 4 bases for V and 6 bases for J; bases not matched to a gene: 7. Germline CDR1 reads LNHNV; CDR2 reads YYDKDF (reference sequence). The CDR3 is 15 amino acids. The CDR3 DNA reads TGTGCCACCAGCAAGCGGGAGCCGAGGGCCGGGGAGCTGTTTTTT. Translated, it gives CATSKREPRAGELFF.

CDR3 DNA: TGTGCCTACAGGGTACCCTCTTCGAACGAGCAGTACTTC. Its translation: CAYRVPSSNEQYF. The chain carries TRBV30 and TRBJ2-7; maybe TRBD1 (6 bases). There are 13 residues in the CDR3. The germline V and J ends were trimmed by 7 bases and 5 bases, with 18 bases remaining between them. CDR1 and CDR2 (germline): GTSNPN, SVGIG (reference sequence).

This clone was seen once. J is TRBJ1-4 and V is TRBV10-1; 9 nucleotides line up with TRBD1. The CDR3 extends over 13 amino acids. The V segment lost 7 bases and the J segment 8 bases; nucleotides outside the gene matches: 5. Germline CDR1 WNHNN, CDR2 SYGVQD (reference sequence). In DNA, the CDR3 is TGCGCCAGCACCACAGGGGGCGAAGAAAAACTGTTTTTT. It is translated as CASTTGGEEKLFF.

In this sample, this clone turned up a few times. Here the CDR3 reads CASSFGGGYQPQHF. The CDR3 DNA follows: TGTGCCAGCAGCTTCGGGGGGGGGTATCAGCCCCAGCATTTT. The chain is built from TRBV7-2 and TRBJ1-5; TRBD1 is a possible D gene (5 bases). The V and J ends lost 3 bases and 5 bases respectively, with 11 bases between them. The CDR3 has 14 amino acids. Germline V gene data show CDR1 as SGHTA and CDR2 as FQGNSA.

The table lists this clone with a count of one. The rearrangement links TRBV18 to TRBJ2-2; the match to TRBD1 covers 12 bases. CDR1 is KGHSH and CDR2 is LQKENI in the germline V gene. There are 16 residues in the CDR3. The V and J ends lost 2 bases and 7 bases, in that order; junction bases with no gene match: 5. CDR3 sequence (DNA): TGTGCCAGCTCACCAAGGGACAGGGGGCCCAGCGGGGAGCTGTTTTTT. Translating gives CASSPRDRGPSGELFF. The whole variable domain, remainder taken from reference TRBV18 and TRBJ2-2, is NAGVMQNPRHLVRRRGQEARLRCSPMKGHSHVYWYRQLPEEGLKFMVYLQKENIIDESGMPKERFSAEFPKEGPSILRIQQVVRGDSAAYFCASSPRDRGPSGELFFGEGSRLTVL.

This clone was seen a handful of times. Other DNA sequences in the same sample also yield this CDR3. V gene TRBV7-9 combines with J gene TRBJ2-7, with D maybe TRBD1 (5 bases). From germline, CDR1 is SEHNR and CDR2 FQNEAQ (reference sequence). Trimming cost V 6 bases and J 2 bases, with 11 bases left between them. CDR3 length: 13 amino acids. The CDR3 sequence: CASRSGQAYEQYF. DNA of the CDR3: TGTGCCAGCAGAAGTGGACAAGCCTACGAGCAGTACTTC.

This clone has only a few counts. The CDR3 nucleotides read TGTGCCAGCAGACCCGGGACAGGGGTTAATGAAAAACTGTTTTTT. It encodes CASRPGTGVNEKLFF. This chain uses TRBV7-6 with TRBJ1-4; 10 nucleotides align to TRBD1. The CDR3 is made up of 15 amino acids. The germline V gene has CDR1 SGHVS and CDR2 FNYEAQ. V was clipped by 6 bases and J by 4 bases; unmatched bases: 5.

V usage is TRBV11-3 and J usage is TRBJ1-1; maybe TRBD1 (6 bases). The V gene lost 4 bases and the J gene lost 8 bases, with 14 bases spanning the gap. The CDR3 extends over 13 amino acids. CDR1 and CDR2 (germline): SGHNT, YENEEA. The CDR3 is CASSSHRTDEAFF. The CDR3, as DNA: TGTGCCAGCAGCTCCCACAGGACAGACGAAGCTTTCTTT.

This clone was detected only a few times. This chain uses TRBV7-2 with TRBJ2-2; possibly TRBD2 for D (6 bases). Germline lookup yields CDR1 SGHTA and CDR2 FQGNSA. V dropped 4 bases and J dropped 6 bases, with 21 bases sitting between them. This CDR3 comprises 17 residues. Written as DNA, the CDR3 is TGTGCCAGCAGCTCCGGGACTGATCTAGTAGGGGCCGGGGAGCTGTTTTTT. Translating gives CASSSGTDLVGAGELFF.

The genes are TRBV5-4 and TRBJ2-5; possible D gene TRBD2, 6 bases. V was shortened by 1 base and J by 3 bases, with 7 bases between the two germline ends. Germline lookup yields CDR1 SGHNT and CDR2 YYREEE (reference sequence). The CDR3 is made up of 13 amino acids. This chain's CDR3 is CASSLRLEETQYF. DNA of the CDR3: TGTGCCAGCAGCTTGCGACTAGAAGAGACCCAGTACTTC.

About this clone itself: Other DNA sequences from this sample encode an identical CDR3 as well. The V call is TRBV4-1, the J call TRBJ2-7; D not certain. CDR1 is MGHRA, CDR2 YSYEKL, per germline. The CDR3 contains 12 residues. V lost 0 bases and J lost 7, with 7 bases in between. CDR3 region: CASSQDSGEQYF. The CDR3 DNA follows: TGCGCCAGCAGCCAAGATTCCGGTGAGCAGTACTTC.

This chain joins TRBV4-2 and TRBJ2-2, with 9 bases identical to TRBD2. V shed 1 base, J shed 3 bases, and the junction held 6 bases outside the gene matches. CDR3 length equals 17 residues. The germline gives CDR1 LGHNA, CDR2 YNFKEQ. The DNA of the CDR3 is TGTGCCAGCAGCCAAGTAAAAGGACTAGCGTACACCGGGGAGCTGTTTTTT. Translation gives CASSQVKGLAYTGELFF.

Of note for this clone: An end of the junction differs from the germline gene, which may be a read error. This chain uses TRBV7-6 with TRBJ2-7; 10 bases are a match to TRBD1. The CDR3 loop spans 13 amino acids. The germline V gene has CDR1 SGHVS and CDR2 FNYEAQ. The CDR3 loop is CASSLTGGYGQYF. The DNA for the CDR3 is TGTGCCAGCAGCTTGACAGGGGGCTACGGGCAGTACTTC. Filled out from reference TRBV7-6 and TRBJ2-7, the complete variable domain reads GAGVSQSPRYKVTKRGQDVALRCDPISGHVSLYWYRQALGQGPEFLTYFNYEAQQDKSGLPNDRFSAERPEGSISTLTIQRTEQRDSAMYRCASSLTGGYGQYFGPGTRLTVT.

This clone was recorded a few times. This chain joins TRBV9 and TRBJ2-1; D ambiguous. Germline assignment: CDR1 SGDLS and CDR2 YYNGEE. The CDR3 is made up of 13 amino acids. V shed 0 bases and J shed 8 bases, with 9 bases lying between them. DNA for the CDR3: TGTGCCAGCAGCGTAGCCAGTCTCGATGAGCAGTTCTTC. It encodes CASSVASLDEQFF.

The sample holds one count of this clone. The chain joins TRBV2 to TRBJ2-1, with 10 nucleotides matching TRBD2. Germline V CDR1 and CDR2: SNHLY, FYNNEI. V shed 8 bases, J shed 4 bases, and the junction held 11 bases outside the gene matches. This CDR3 region has 16 residues. In DNA, the CDR3 is TGTGCCAGCCGAGACTCTAGCGGGAGTCTATACAATGAGCAGTTCTTC. Amino acids: CASRDSSGSLYNEQFF.

This clone was observed at least ten times. This specimen includes other DNA sequences encoding the same CDR3. The gene calls are TRBV7-9 and TRBJ2-3; D not certain. From germline, CDR1 is SEHNR and CDR2 FQNEAQ (reference sequence). V was pared by 4 bases and J by 1 base, with 3 bases between. The CDR3 is made up of 12 amino acids. CDR3 nucleotide sequence: TGTGCCAGCAGCTCGGGCACAGATACGCAGTATTTT. Protein product: CASSSGTDTQYF.

The V call is TRBV6-5, the J call TRBJ1-6, with D hard to call. The CDR3 covers 12 residues. The V gene lost 5 bases and the J gene lost 8 bases, with 7 bases spanning the gap. CDR1 and CDR2 (germline): MNHEY, SVGAGI. CDR3 in DNA: TGTGCCAGCAGTCAGATCCATTCACCCCTCCACTTT. This encodes CASSQIHSPLHF.

This chain uses TRBV14 with TRBJ1-2, with 9 bases fitting TRBD1. The CDR3 length is 13 residues. CDR1 is SGHDN and CDR2 is FVKESK in the germline V gene. V gave up 4 bases and J gave up 6 bases; unmatched junction bases: 3. The CDR3 loop reads CASSLTGGHGYTF. The CDR3 coding sequence is TGTGCCAGCAGCCTAACAGGGGGCCATGGCTACACCTTC.

The V call is TRBV28, the J call TRBJ1-4; 9 bases line up with TRBD1. The J segment lost 1 base and the V segment lost 2 bases, leaving 5 bases of the junction unmatched. The CDR3 has 17 amino acids. Germline V gene sequence: CDR1 MDHEN, CDR2 SYDVKM. The CDR3 bases are TGTGCCAGCAGTTTACTGGGACAGGGTTTAACTAATGAAAAACTGTTTTTT. Amino acid sequence: CASSLLGQGLTNEKLFF. Full variable domain (rest looked up from reference TRBV28 and TRBJ1-4): DVKVTQSSRYLVKRTGEKVFLECVQDMDHENMFWYRQDPGLGLRLIYFSYDVKMKEKGDIPEGYSVSREKKERFSLILESASTNQTSMYLCASSLLGQGLTNEKLFFGSGTQLSVL.

This clone came up once. The chain uses TRBV6-5 and TRBJ1-2, with D uncertain. V was trimmed by 6 bases and J by 7 bases, leaving 15 bases between them. This CDR3 has 13 residues. The germline V gene encodes CDR1 MNHEY and CDR2 SVGAGI. CDR3 in amino acids: CASSSRFGSGYTF. The CDR3 DNA follows: TGTGCCAGCAGCTCCCGGTTCGGGAGTGGCTACACCTTC.

V and J are TRBV27 and TRBJ2-1; 13 bases line up with TRBD2. The V gene's germline CDR1 is MNHEY and CDR2 SMNVEV (reference sequence). V shed 7 bases and J 0 bases; nucleotides not matched to a gene: 12. The CDR3 is 19 amino acids. For the CDR3, the DNA is TGTGCCAGCAACCTAATGGGACTAGCGGGACCCAGCTCCTACAATGAGCAGTTCTTC. Translated, it gives CASNLMGLAGPSSYNEQFF.

The V call is TRBV7-9, the J call TRBJ1-5, with 8 bases that match TRBD1. Germline V gene data show CDR1 as SEHNR and CDR2 as FQNEAQ (reference sequence). The CDR3 is made up of 12 amino acids. The junction had 5 bases not matched to a gene; V was cut back by 8 bases and J by 8 bases. CDR3 sequence: CASAPGGEPQHF. The CDR3 nucleotides are TGTGCCAGCGCTCCAGGGGGCGAGCCCCAGCATTTT. The variable domain in full, with the rest retrieved from reference TRBV7-9 and TRBJ1-5, is DTGVSQNPRHKITKRGQNVTFRCDPISEHNRLYWYRQTLGQGPEFLTYFQNEAQLEKSRLLSDRFSAERPKGSFSTLEIQRTEQGDSAMYLCASAPGGEPQHFGDGTRLSIL.

This clone has a handful of counts. The chain uses TRBV19 and TRBJ2-1, with D hard to call. V lost 7 bases, J lost 7 bases, and 17 bases lay in between. CDR3 length: 14 amino acids. CDR1 and CDR2 (germline): LNHDA, SQIVND (reference sequence). CDR3 bases: TGTGCCAGTACCCCGCACGAGCCCCTGAATGAGCAGTTCTTC. It specifies CASTPHEPLNEQFF.

The chain combines TRBV19 with TRBJ2-3, with TRBD1 matching over 9 bases. The V and J ends lost 8 bases and 4 bases, in that order; junction bases with no gene match: 7. This CDR3 comprises 14 residues. Germline CDR1 reads LNHDA; CDR2 reads SQIVND (reference sequence). DNA of the CDR3: TGTGCCAGTTCTGGGACAGGGTGGCCAGATACGCAGTATTTT. The encoded protein is CASSGTGWPDTQYF.

The genes are TRBV6-5 and TRBJ2-1; 7 bases align to TRBD1. This CDR3 spans 12 amino acids. V shed 5 bases, J shed 9 bases, and the junction held 4 bases outside the gene matches. CDR1 and CDR2 from the germline V gene are MNHEY and SVGAGI. CDR3 DNA sequence: TGTGCCAGCAGTAGGGACAGCAGTGAGCAGTTCTTC. Translation gives CASSRDSSEQFF.